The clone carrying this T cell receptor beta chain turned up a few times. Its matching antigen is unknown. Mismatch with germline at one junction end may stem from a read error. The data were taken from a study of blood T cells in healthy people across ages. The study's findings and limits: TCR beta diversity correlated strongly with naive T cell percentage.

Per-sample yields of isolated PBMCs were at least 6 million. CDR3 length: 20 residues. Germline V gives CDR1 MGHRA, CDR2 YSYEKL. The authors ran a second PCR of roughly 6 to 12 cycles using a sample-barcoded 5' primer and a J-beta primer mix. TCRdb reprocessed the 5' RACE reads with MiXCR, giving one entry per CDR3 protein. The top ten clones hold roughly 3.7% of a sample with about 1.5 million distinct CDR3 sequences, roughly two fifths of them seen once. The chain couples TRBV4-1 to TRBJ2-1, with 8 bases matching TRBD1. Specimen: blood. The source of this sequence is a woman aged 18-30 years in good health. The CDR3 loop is CASSQTGPGQAATVDNEQFF. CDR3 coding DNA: TGTGCCAGCAGCCAAACCGGCCCGGGACAGGCAGCGACAGTTGACAATGAGCAGTTCTTC.